The 2 T cell receptor beta chains in this list originate from one sample, sequenced in a study of control samples from healthy donors and cancer patients. Measured with immunoSEQ multiplex PCR; TCRdb has only the in-frame clones, and not every one. Here the sample spans over 25,000 clones, about 83% being singletons. Specimen: PBMCs. These receptors were taken from a woman in her forties with lung cancer.

This clone has a handful of counts. The gene calls are TRBV11-2 and TRBJ1-1; TRBD1 aligns across 9 bases. The V and J ends lost 0 bases and 2 bases, in that order; junction bases with no gene match: 7. There are 17 residues in the CDR3. In germline, CDR1 is SGHAT, CDR2 FQNNGV. The chain's CDR3 is CASSLDRWDRENTEAFF. CDR3 nucleotide sequence: TGTGCCAGCAGCTTAGATCGGTGGGACAGGGAAAACACTGAAGCTTTCTTT.

The chain uses TRBV28 and TRBJ2-1; possible D gene TRBD2, 5 bases. This CDR3 has 16 amino acids. Per the germline V gene, CDR1 is MDHEN and CDR2 is SYDVKM. With 4 bases removed from V and 5 bases from J, the gap between germline ends came to 18 bases. The CDR3 DNA reads TGTGCCAGCAGTTCTCCCCGAGGGAGCTTTAACAATGAGCAGTTCTTC. Protein product: CASSSPRGSFNNEQFF.